Described below is a single T cell receptor beta chain sequence and its context. This clonotype is described as medium-sized (0.01 to 0.1%). Its specific antigen is unknown. Per-base qualities were not stored, and no clone one base away is much larger. The sample comes from a study of prognosis after radiotherapy for stage I lung cancer listed by TCRdb under 2021. Broadly, across the study: Between early 2018 and early 2019, roughly 18 patients with stage I NSCLC were enrolled in Nanjing, China. Tumor histology was squamous cell carcinoma in six or seven patients and adenocarcinoma in about a dozen. SBRT was given in 3 to 5 fractions with a biologically effective dose of at least 100 Gy, using image-guided IMRT or VMAT. In every patient, SBRT was given without any concurrent therapy. This study profiled peripheral blood TCR beta repertoires from stage I NSCLC patients before and after stereotactic body radiotherapy and linked the repertoires to distant failure. A total of roughly 38 blood samples from approximately 19 patients were sequenced, with one sample obtained before and one obtained after SBRT for each patient. Ages in the cohort of more than 10 men and five to seven women ranged from about 50 to 84 years, with a median of 74. Every patient was regarded as medically inoperable, because of comorbidities in eleven to twelve cases and refusal of surgery in seven or eight cases. The study included about 15 patients with newly diagnosed primary stage I lung tumors and several with oligometastatic NSCLC after surgical resection of the primary tumor. Distant metastases were developed by four of the 19 patients after SBRT, at a median of 7 months, whereas no significant progression was observed in the other 15 patients. Results and caveats for the whole study, not just this receptor: Tumor specificity of expanded TCR clones was not determined. The small cohort and short follow-up limited the study, so independent validation of the findings is needed. Differences by metastasis status were reportedly seen in TRBV and TRBJ usage frequencies, involving two V genes at baseline and, after SBRT, 8 or 9 V genes and two J genes. Unique TCR clone counts fell after SBRT (median about 9,700 before versus fewer than 7,500 after; Wilcoxon paired P=0.011). No adjustment for multiple comparisons was applied to any of the reported P values. Post-SBRT Shannon entropy and its change from baseline were lower in patients who developed distant metastases; baseline Shannon entropy was not associated with metastases.

All patients had node-negative disease on CT and PET/CT, and none had a history of other malignancies or prior chemotherapy or radiotherapy. At each of the two time points, six milliliters of peripheral venous blood were collected into EDTA tubes. Ficoll-Paque Plus density-gradient centrifugation was used to isolate PBMCs. Samples were stored at -80°C immediately after collection until analysis. Two rounds of multiplex PCR were used to amplify the TCR beta CDR3 region from genomic DNA. The first PCR round used primers specific to each TRBV and TRBJ gene, with sequences filed in Chinese patent CN105087789A. The second PCR round used universal primers. The Roche High Pure PCR Template Preparation Kit was used to extract genomic DNA from frozen PBMCs. The libraries underwent paired-end sequencing with 151 bp reads on an Illumina HiSeq 3000. Regarding the original processing steps: Raw reads lacking the multiplex PCR primer sequences were removed with CutAdapt. High-quality paired reads were merged into contigs with PEAR. MiXCR assigned TRB V, D and J gene segments to each contig by aligning to reference sequences. CDR3 sequences were clustered by base quality and sequence similarity to remove sequencing errors. Diversity was measured as Shannon entropy normalized by the natural log of productive TCR sequence number. Clonality was defined as one minus Shannon entropy divided by the natural log of the number of unique clonotypes. Using the Youden index from ROC curves, the researchers picked the repertoire-metric cut-offs for progression-free survival, and all analyses were carried out in R 3.5.3. The public reads were reprocessed in TCRdb via fastp at Q25 and MiXCR, keeping in-frame beta chains. Each record represents a unique CDR3 protein, reported with the most common genes and DNA among its rows. The V and J calls were not made by the authors but by TCRdb's processing. This sample comprises 12,000 or so distinct CDR3 sequences, around half of them detected only once. The ten biggest clones cover more than 20% of the sample.

V is cut back by 6 bases and J by 13 bases, with 9 bases in the junction unmatched. There are 13 amino acids in the CDR3, from cysteine to phenylalanine inclusive. Only the CDR3 region is kept as DNA, spanning 39 bases read in frame from base 1. CDR1 and CDR2 were assigned from the germline V gene as SNHLY and FYNNEI. Sequences were derived from PBMCs, sampled before or after stereotactic body radiation therapy (not recorded which). The receptor comes from a donor aged 50 or older with non-small cell lung cancer. Recombination joined TRBV2 with TRBJ1-6, with 7 junctional bases fitting TRBD1. The DNA is as follows: TGTGCCAGCAGAGCAGGGGGACCGAGTCCCCTCCACTTT. Protein translation: CASRAGGPSPLHF.